This TCR beta chain appears in the sequencing data of a study of CD8 T cells in ankylosing spondylitis. This clonotype has only a few counts. Per the germline V gene, CDR1 is SGDLS and CDR2 is YYNGEE. The length of the CDR3 is 15 residues. V shed 2 bases and J shed 8 bases, with 17 bases lying between them. One entry per CDR3 protein, called by TCRdb with MiXCR from the 5' RACE reads. Of around 300,000 distinct CDR3 sequences listed, around 21% are singletons. The clonotype originates from a female donor with ankylosing spondylitis or in good health (not recorded which). The V gene is TRBV9, the J gene TRBJ2-1; D perhaps matches TRBD1 (5 bases). The material sequenced was blood, either unsorted or a sorted T cell fraction (not recorded which). CDR3 residues: CASSVGAGYGHEQFF. The CDR3 nucleotides read TGTGCCAGCAGCGTTGGGGCAGGTTACGGGCATGAGCAGTTCTTC.